The 7 T cell receptor beta chains reported below all come from one sample, sequenced in a study of cytomegalovirus exposure and HLA in healthy donors. Primers included in the PCR were 60 Vbeta and 13 Jbeta primers. TCRdb's copy holds only in-frame clones and misses some; the assay was immunoSEQ multiplex PCR. The sample has around 140,000 clones; around 82% are singletons. The sequencing input was PBMCs. The receptors were sampled from a woman aged 40 to 50 in good health and CMV-seropositive.

The gene calls are TRBV19 and TRBJ1-5; D gene uncertain. This CDR3 is 14 amino acids long. The V gene's germline CDR1 is LNHDA and CDR2 SQIVND (reference sequence). V shed 7 bases and J shed 4 bases, with 14 bases lying between them. The CDR3 region is CASTDVQFNQPQHF. CDR3 DNA sequence: TGTGCCAGTACCGACGTACAGTTTAATCAGCCCCAGCATTTT.

This clone was observed at least ten times. The sample contains more than one DNA sequence encoding this CDR3. CDR3 nucleotide sequence: TGTGCCAGCAGTTACAGGGGGGGCTCTGGAAACACCATATATTTT. Its translation: CASSYRGGSGNTIYF. The V gene is TRBV6-5, the J gene TRBJ1-3, with D possibly TRBD1 on 6 matching bases. Germline values: CDR1 MNHEY, CDR2 SVGAGI. There are 15 residues in the CDR3. The V end lost 2 bases, the J end lost 0 bases, and 8 bases lay between the germline ends.

The table lists this clone with a few counts. The gene calls are TRBV4-2 and TRBJ2-7; TRBD2 matches at 13 bases. J gave up 12 bases and V 4 bases, and 12 bases lay outside the gene matches. This CDR3 spans 15 amino acids. The germline CDR1 and CDR2 sequences are LGHNA and YNFKEQ. CDR3 bases: TGTGCCAGCAGCCTCCCCGGGACTAGCGGGAAGAACACGTACTTC. Its protein is CASSLPGTSGKNTYF.

The chain carries TRBV6-5 and TRBJ1-1, with D tentatively TRBD1 (6 bases). CDR1 is MNHEY and CDR2 is SVGAGI in the germline V gene. V shed 6 bases and J shed 2 bases, with 16 bases lying between them. The CDR3 runs to 15 residues. CDR3 DNA: TGTGCCAGCAGCCTCGGGACATTTGACAACACTGAAGCTTTCTTT. Its protein is CASSLGTFDNTEAFF.

The J gene is TRBJ2-1, the V gene TRBV28, with TRBD2 matching 10 bases. This CDR3 spans 15 amino acids. J lost 13 bases, V lost 1 base, and 10 bases had no gene match. Germline CDR1 MDHEN, CDR2 SYDVKM. The CDR3: CASSLSRTSGSSQFF. Written as DNA, the CDR3 is TGTGCCAGCAGTTTATCCCGGACTAGCGGCTCTAGTCAGTTCTTC.

The genes are TRBV5-1 and TRBJ2-1, with 11 bases lining up with TRBD2. The CDR3 length is 16 residues. The ends lost 1 base at V and 4 bases at J; junction bases unmatched: 4. Germline V gene sequence: CDR1 SGHRS, CDR2 YFSETQ. The CDR3 loop reads CASSLSTSGGYNEQFF. Here the CDR3 DNA reads TGCGCCAGCAGCTTGAGTACTAGCGGGGGATACAATGAGCAGTTCTTC.

This rearrangement joins TRBV6-1 to TRBJ1-5, with D unresolved. There are 12 residues in the CDR3. CDR1 is MNHNS, CDR2 SASEGT, per germline. The V gene lost 4 bases and the J gene lost 9 bases, with 10 bases spanning the gap. Here the CDR3 DNA reads TGTGCCAGCAGTGTCCCCAACATGCCCCAGCATTTT. Its protein product is CASSVPNMPQHF.